The TCR beta chain described here comes from a study of blood T cells in healthy people across ages (dated by TCRdb to between 2015 and 2017). Background for the entire study: In model experiments, template switching captured roughly one uniquely barcoded TCR beta cDNA molecule for every two T cells. Age-related changes in TCR beta repertoire diversity were measured in the study by deep sequencing normalized with unique cDNA molecular identifiers. Four age groups were formed from the donors: young (average roughly 15 years), middle-aged (approximately 40), aged (approximately 60) and long-lived (about 80). To avoid experimental bias, donors of different ages were randomly spread across the sequencing lanes. The study analyzed two additional independent replicas of 1 million unique cDNA reads from the same blood draw for two donors, one aged 18 to 29 and one aged 80 or older.

The library was built by means of 5' RACE. The listed sequencing device is Illumina HiSeq 2500. A second PCR of about 6 to 12 cycles was performed with a sample-barcoded 5' primer and a J-beta primer mix. Each TCR beta cDNA molecule received a unique molecular identifier from a template-switch 5' adaptor carrying 12 random nucleotides. At least 2.5 million CDR3-containing paired-end reads were obtained from each sample. All of the RNA was converted into first-strand cDNA using the Mint cDNA synthesis kit, with a TRBC-specific oligonucleotide serving as the primer. After uracil-DNA glycosylase treatment, a first 18-cycle PCR used universal primers M1SS and BC2_uni_R on all cDNA. In the paper's pipeline: For normalization, 1 million high-quality reads, each with a distinct molecular identifier, were randomly selected from each sample. Reads with shared molecular identifiers were discarded instead of being binned into consensus sequences. MiTCR, with a Q25 quality threshold and the strictest error-elimination algorithm, was used for CDR3 identification, clonotype clustering and error correction. A nonparametric unseen species model with Euler transformation was used to estimate a lower bound on total TCR beta diversity. TCRdb trimmed public reads at Q25 via fastp, called clones via MiXCR and kept in-frame beta chains. Each entry is one CDR3 protein sequence, shown with its most common DNA and genes. TCRdb assigned the V and J calls; the authors' analysis was not used. This sample is represented by roughly 1.6 million distinct CDR3 sequences; approximately 32% of them were singletons. The leading ten clones occupy about 11% of the sample.

The germline V gene provides CDR1 KGHDR and CDR2 SFDVKD. V loses 9 bases of germline sequence and J loses 6 bases, and the interval between the two ends is 19 bases. Including the terminal cysteine and phenylalanine, the CDR3 comprises 14 residues. Kept here is only the CDR3 DNA, which spans 42 bases and is read in frame from base 1. A note on this clonotype: Its cognate antigen has yet to be identified. No much larger clonotype is one base removed from it; base qualities were not supplied.

Overall study results and their limits: Observed TCR beta diversity per million T cells fell roughly linearly with age, and a significant reduction was already apparent by age around 39. Since profiling was done on bulk unsorted PBMCs, naive and antigen-experienced compartments could not be conclusively compared. Total diversity estimates from one million sequenced T cells were considered lower bounds and underestimates. The CMV infection status of donors was not known, potentially confounding age-related changes in expanded clonotypes. Compared with the aged group, more naive CD4+ T cells, fewer expanded clones and increased TCR diversity were shown by the long-lived group, suggesting age selection. Observed TCR beta diversity correlated strongly with the percentage of naive T cells measured by flow cytometry.

Systemically healthy Caucasian individuals from Russia, 35 to 50 in total and aged roughly 6 to 90 years, were included as donors. Each donor gave ten milliliters of peripheral blood, drawn into EDTA-treated Vacutainer tubes. Ficoll-Paque density-gradient centrifugation was used to isolate PBMCs, with at least 6 million per sample. Trizol reagent was used to extract total RNA from the PBMCs, yielding at least 6 micrograms per sample. The percentages of naive CD45RAhigh/CD27high T cells were determined by flow cytometry on a PBMC aliquot from every donor. What was sequenced was blood. This clonotype originated in a woman aged 25 to 39 in good health. Rearrangement joined TRBV24-1 to TRBJ1-2; there is no confident call for the D gene. DNA sequence: TGTGCCACCCTTATTGAAAGGGAACGAAATGGCTACACCTTC. This codes for CATLIERERNGYTF.